These T cell receptor beta chains were read from a single sample in a study of blood T cell repertoires in COVID-19. Method: immunoSEQ multiplex PCR; TCRdb's copy keeps in-frame clones and lacks some. The sample lists around 310,000 clones, 90% occurring once. Sequencing was performed on peripheral blood. These receptors were taken from a middle-aged woman with COVID-19, enrolled during active disease. Both conserved end residues are part of each CDR3.

cdr3_aa	v_call	j_call
CASSDPGQGKNIQYF	TRBV25-1	TRBJ2-4
CASSLLRNSPLHF	TRBV25-1	TRBJ1-6
CASSYGLAYEQYF	TRBV27	TRBJ2-7
CASSLALDRVNYNEQFF	TRBV5-1	TRBJ2-1
CASTSRDRGIF	TRBV19	TRBJ1-2
CASSQARQGAAGNTIYF	TRBV3-1/TRBV3-2	TRBJ1-3
CASSLAGVWAESNYGYTF	TRBV5-1	TRBJ1-2
CASSVWGRDDSPLHF	TRBV6-6	TRBJ1-6
CASSLRLVAIYGYTF	TRBV11-3	TRBJ1-2
CASSFYRGQNYEQYF	TRBV11-2	TRBJ2-7
CASSQDGTSGVADTQYF	TRBV4-1	TRBJ2-3
CASSETGSSWGYTF	TRBV7-2	TRBJ1-2
CASSWTSPPGDEQFF	TRBV5-1	TRBJ2-1
CATSESGSGELFF	TRBV24-1	TRBJ2-2